This TCR beta chain stems from a study of blood T cell repertoires in COVID-19. Study at large: From the United States, Italy and Spain came samples of acute and convalescent COVID-19. Sources were T cells, B-cell-depleted T cells, or PBMCs; the material itself was cDNA or gDNA.

Per the original methods: For nucleated cells, counts were estimated from reference gene primer amplification. Measured with immunoSEQ multiplex PCR; TCRdb has only the in-frame clones, and not every one. For V, J and clone size, that table is used; D and trimming come from the DNA. Among under 110,000 clones listed, 85% were seen once. This sequence originates from a woman in her seventies with active or convalescent COVID-19. The material sequenced was peripheral blood.

For the CDR3, the DNA is TGTGCCAGCAGCTTAGCCCCCGGTCAGGGTGAAGCTTTCTTT. It yields the protein CASSLAPGQGEAFF. The chain recombines TRBV7-2 with TRBJ1-1; TRBD1 might be the D (5 bases). Germline lookup yields CDR1 SGHTA and CDR2 FQGNSA. The CDR3 spans 14 residues. Deletions cut 0 bases from V and 7 bases from J, with 12 bases between. Looking up the rest from reference TRBV7-2 and TRBJ1-1 gives the full variable domain: GAGVSQSPSNKVTEKGKDVELRCDPISGHTALYWYRQSLGQGLEFLIYFQGNSAPDKSGLPSDRFSAERTGGSVSTLTIQRTQQEDSAVYLCASSLAPGQGEAFFGQGTRLTVV.